The clone carrying this T cell receptor beta chain has just a few counts. Losses at the gene ends were 4 bases for V and 13 bases for J; bases not matched to a gene: 9. The CDR3 runs to 15 residues. Germline V gives CDR1 MNHEY, CDR2 SVGEGT. No patient received treatment before thyroid surgery. TCRdb re-called the PCR reads through MiXCR. In the table there are 25,000 to 30,000 clones, 20% to 30% of which are singletons. These data belong to a study of metastatic and nonmetastatic thyroid tumors. This rearrangement joins TRBV6-2 or TRBV6-3 to TRBJ2-1, with 14 bases matching TRBD2. Material for sequencing was blood. The TCR sequence derives from a female donor with papillary thyroid cancer or a benign thyroid nodule (not recorded which). Some clones in this sample may be carry-over from other donors' samples. CDR3 sequence (DNA): TGTGCCAGCAGTTCCCACTTCGGACTAGCGGGGGGTCAGTTCTTC. Translation: CASSSHFGLAGGQFF.